These 14 T cell receptor beta chains share one sample of origin, sequenced in a study of Ad26.COV2.S vaccination and SARS-CoV-2 variants. Treatment reported: around 19 received Ad26.COV2.S at low or high dose, single or two shots; five or six received placebo; per-sample allocation not given. Day 63 after the first injection of vaccine or placebo was the sampling time. Libraries were prepared by immunoSEQ multiplex PCR; TCRdb keeps only in-frame clonotypes and omits some of them. The data contain hundreds of thousands of clones, around 87% of them seen just once; the ten biggest clones take up roughly 3.5%. Sequencing was performed on peripheral blood, taken in a trial of Ad26.COV2.S vaccine versus placebo. The receptors were gathered from a person aged 18-65 years who received the Ad26.COV2.S COVID-19 vaccine or a placebo.

In its sample, this clone was seen a few times. The rearrangement uses TRBV7-2 and TRBJ1-1; no clear D gene. The CDR3 has 14 amino acids. Per the germline V gene, CDR1 is SGHTA and CDR2 is FQGNSA. Trimming removed 3 bases from V and 1 base from J, with 9 bases in between. For the CDR3, the DNA is TGTGCCAGCAGCTTTACCCGGGGGAACACTGAAGCTTTCTTT. Amino acid sequence: CASSFTRGNTEAFF.

The chain has TRBV18 and TRBJ1-4, with D possibly matching TRBD1 (5 bases). In germline, CDR1 is KGHSH, CDR2 LQKENI. The CDR3 covers 14 residues. V was shortened by 2 bases and J by 8 bases, with 12 bases between the two germline ends. Written as DNA, the CDR3 is TGTGCCAGCTCACCATCAGGGATGGAAGAAAAACTGTTTTTT. Its protein product is CASSPSGMEEKLFF.

This clone was found a few times. CDR3 coding DNA: TGTGCCAGCGTCCAGGGGGATGAGCAGTTCTTC. Translating gives CASVQGDEQFF. The rearrangement uses TRBV4-2 and TRBJ2-1, with 7 bases identical to TRBD1. The V gene end was trimmed by 8 bases and the J gene end by 8 bases; junction bases not matched to a gene: 3. Germline V lookup: CDR1 LGHNA, CDR2 YNFKEQ. The CDR3 runs to 11 residues.

The V gene is TRBV5-4, the J gene TRBJ1-1; TRBD1 agrees at 7 bases. Looked up from germline, CDR1 is SGHNT and CDR2 is YYREEE (reference sequence). This CDR3 is built from 14 residues. Germline trimming cut 4 bases from V and 1 base from J; bases unmatched to any gene: 4. CDR3 DNA: TGTGCCAGCAGCCCTCGGACAGGGAACACTGAAGCTTTCTTT. Amino acid sequence: CASSPRTGNTEAFF.

The chain employs TRBV7-2 and TRBJ2-5; 8 nucleotides match TRBD2. V trimming: 5 bases; J trimming: 4 bases; junction bases outside the gene matches: 18. This CDR3 region has 18 residues. Germline V gene data show CDR1 as SGHTA and CDR2 as FQGNSA. The DNA for the CDR3 is TGTGCCAGCAGCCTAGTCCCCTCCCCAGCGGGAGTGGCAGAGACCCAGTACTTC. Translating it yields CASSLVPSPAGVAETQYF.

This chain links TRBV27 with TRBJ1-2; D not certain. The CDR3 covers 15 residues. The germline V gene has CDR1 MNHEY and CDR2 SMNVEV (reference sequence). Trimming shortened V by 3 bases and J by 0 bases, and 11 bases separated the two germline ends. CDR3 residues: CASSFAWPPNYGYTF. CDR3 nucleotide sequence: TGTGCCAGCAGTTTTGCGTGGCCTCCTAACTATGGCTACACCTTC.

The gene calls are TRBV5-1 and TRBJ2-1; D is undetermined. CDR3 length: 14 amino acids. Trimming left V 2 bases short and J 5 bases short, with 11 bases between. The V gene's germline CDR1 is SGHRS and CDR2 YFSETQ. The CDR3, as DNA: TGCGCCAGCAGCTTTCGAGCCGCGGACAATGAGCAGTTCTTC. Translating gives CASSFRAADNEQFF.

This clone is a singleton in its sample. The gene calls are TRBV11-2 and TRBJ2-2, with TRBD1 matching over 10 bases. CDR3 length: 16 residues. V shed 2 bases, J shed 5 bases, and the junction held 5 bases outside the gene matches. CDR1 is SGHAT, CDR2 FQNNGV, per germline. Written as DNA, the CDR3 is TGTGCCAGCAGCTTAAACGCGGGACAGGGGACCGGGGAGCTGTTTTTT. Translating it yields CASSLNAGQGTGELFF.

This clone came up once. The chain employs TRBV5-1 and TRBJ2-1; D not resolved. V was trimmed by 5 bases and J by 3 bases, leaving 21 bases between them. Germline V gene lookup returns CDR1 SGHRS and CDR2 YFSETQ. The CDR3 is 17 residues long. In DNA form, the CDR3 reads TGCGCCAGCAGGGCTGGACCGCCCCAGTCAGGCTACAATGAGCAGTTCTTC. Amino acids: CASRAGPPQSGYNEQFF.

This sequence joins TRBV9 and TRBJ2-3; 8 positions agree with TRBD2. The CDR3 is 17 residues long. Losses at the gene ends were 4 bases for V and 3 bases for J; bases not matched to a gene: 13. CDR1 SGDLS and CDR2 YYNGEE come from the germline V gene. The DNA for the CDR3 is TGTGCCAGCAGCTTAGAGACGGGACTAGGGGGGACAGATACGCAGTATTTT. This sequence encodes CASSLETGLGGTDTQYF.

In the case of this clone: Different DNA sequences within this sample yield the same CDR3. The chain combines TRBV30 with TRBJ1-2; D ambiguous. V was shortened by 0 bases and J by 0 bases, with 2 bases between the two germline ends. The germline CDR1 and CDR2 sequences are GTSNPN and SVGIG (reference sequence). The length of the CDR3 is 12 residues. The CDR3 reads CAWSVSNYGYTF. For the CDR3, the DNA is TGTGCCTGGAGTGTATCTAACTATGGCTACACCTTC.

V gene TRBV5-1 combines with J gene TRBJ2-2, with D perhaps assigned TRBD1 or TRBD2 (6 bases each). This CDR3 is built from 16 residues. Germline CDR1 reads SGHRS; CDR2 reads YFSETQ. Deletions cut 7 bases from V and 4 bases from J, with 20 bases between. The chain's CDR3 is CASQSEGGAGTGELFF. DNA for the CDR3: TGCGCCAGCCAATCCGAGGGGGGCGCGGGCACCGGGGAGCTGTTTTTT.

The chain employs TRBV18 and TRBJ1-2; D might be TRBD1 (5 bases). Germline V gene lookup returns CDR1 KGHSH and CDR2 LQKENI. The ends were cut back, 0 bases at V and 5 bases at J, with 13 bases in the middle. The CDR3 runs 15 residues. The CDR3, as DNA: TGTGCCAGCTCACCACCAGAGGGGCGAGGGTATGGCTACACCTTC. Amino acids: CASSPPEGRGYGYTF.

V is TRBV6-5 and J is TRBJ2-7, with 9 nucleotides matching TRBD1. This CDR3 region has 15 residues. CDR1 and CDR2 from the germline V gene are MNHEY and SVGAGI. V lost 2 bases, J lost 4 bases, and 6 bases stayed unmatched. The DNA of the CDR3 is TGTGCCAGCAGTTACGCCGACAGGGGGTGGTACGAGCAGTACTTC. Translated: CASSYADRGWYEQYF.